This entry concerns a single TCR beta chain. This entry is derived from a study of blood T cell repertoires in COVID-19. Overall study context: From the United States, Italy and Spain came samples of acute and convalescent COVID-19. Nucleic acid was either cDNA or gDNA, and it came from T cells, B-cell-depleted T cells, or PBMCs.

The CDR3 sequence is 16 residues long. V shed 4 bases and J 4 bases; nucleotides not matched to a gene: 4. Germline CDR1 and CDR2: SGHNT and YENEEA. Clones were sequenced by immunoSEQ multiplex PCR, and TCRdb holds only the in-frame ones, with some missing. Of hundreds of thousands of clones in the sample, roughly 90% were seen once. Sequencing used peripheral blood. This receptor was taken from a man in his sixties with COVID-19, enrolled during active disease. The rearrangement joins TRBV11-3 to TRBJ2-5, with 15 nucleotides matching TRBD2. As DNA, the CDR3 is TGTGCCAGCAGCTCGGGACTAGCGGGGGGCCGAGAGACCCAGTACTTC. Translated: CASSSGLAGGRETQYF. The entire variable domain, with the rest obtained from reference TRBV11-3 and TRBJ2-5, is as follows: EAGVVQSPRYKIIEKKQPVAFWCNPISGHNTLYWYLQNLGQGPELLIRYENEEAVDDSQLPKDRFSAERLKGVDSTLKIQPAELGDSAVYLCASSSGLAGGRETQYFGPGTRLLVL.